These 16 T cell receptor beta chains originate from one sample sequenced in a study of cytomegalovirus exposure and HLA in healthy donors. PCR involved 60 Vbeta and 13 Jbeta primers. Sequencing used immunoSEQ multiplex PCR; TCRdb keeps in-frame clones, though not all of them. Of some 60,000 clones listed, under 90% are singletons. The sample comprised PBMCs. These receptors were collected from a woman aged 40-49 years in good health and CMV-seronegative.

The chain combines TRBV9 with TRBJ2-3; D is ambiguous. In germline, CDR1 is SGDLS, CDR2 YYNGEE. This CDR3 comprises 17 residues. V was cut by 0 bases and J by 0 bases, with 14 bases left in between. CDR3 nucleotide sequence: TGTGCCAGCAGCGTAGCGGTTGACCCAGCGAGCACAGATACGCAGTATTTT. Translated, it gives CASSVAVDPASTDTQYF.

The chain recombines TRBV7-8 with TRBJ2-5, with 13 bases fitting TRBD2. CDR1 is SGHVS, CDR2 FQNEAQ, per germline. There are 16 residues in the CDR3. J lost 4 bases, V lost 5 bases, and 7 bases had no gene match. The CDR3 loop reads CASSTGLAGVGETQYF. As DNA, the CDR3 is TGTGCCAGCAGCACCGGACTAGCGGGAGTAGGAGAGACCCAGTACTTC.

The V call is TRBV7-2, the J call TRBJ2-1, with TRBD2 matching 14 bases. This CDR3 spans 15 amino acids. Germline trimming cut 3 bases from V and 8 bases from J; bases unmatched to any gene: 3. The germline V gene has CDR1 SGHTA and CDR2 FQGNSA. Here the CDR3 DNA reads TGTGCCAGCAGCTTTAGGGGACTAGCGGGAGATGAGCAGTTCTTC. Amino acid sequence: CASSFRGLAGDEQFF.

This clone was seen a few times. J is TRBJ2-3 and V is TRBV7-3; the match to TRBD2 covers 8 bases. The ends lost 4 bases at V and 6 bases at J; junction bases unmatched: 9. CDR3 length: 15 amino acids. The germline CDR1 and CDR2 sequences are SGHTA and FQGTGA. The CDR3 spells CASSSGGRFSDTQYF. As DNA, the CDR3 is TGTGCCAGCAGCTCGGGCGGGAGGTTTTCGGATACGCAGTATTTT.

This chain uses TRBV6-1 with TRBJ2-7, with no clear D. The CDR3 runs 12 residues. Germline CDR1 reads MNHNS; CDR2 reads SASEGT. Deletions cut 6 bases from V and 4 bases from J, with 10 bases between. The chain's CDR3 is CASSPTTYEQYF. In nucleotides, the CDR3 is TGTGCCAGCAGCCCCACCACTTACGAGCAGTACTTC.

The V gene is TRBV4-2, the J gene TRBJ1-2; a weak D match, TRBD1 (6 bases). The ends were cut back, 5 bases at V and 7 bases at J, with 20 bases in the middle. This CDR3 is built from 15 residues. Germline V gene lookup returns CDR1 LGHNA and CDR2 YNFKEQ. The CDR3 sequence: CASSATDPRGGGYTF. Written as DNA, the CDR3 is TGTGCCAGCAGCGCGACCGACCCCAGGGGTGGTGGCTACACCTTC.

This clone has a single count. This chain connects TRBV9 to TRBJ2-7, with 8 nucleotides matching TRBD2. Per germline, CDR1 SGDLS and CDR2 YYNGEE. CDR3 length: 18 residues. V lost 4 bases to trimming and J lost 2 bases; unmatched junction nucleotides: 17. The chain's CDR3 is CASSPRSYLGLAPYEQYF. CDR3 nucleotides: TGTGCCAGCAGCCCCCGCTCCTACCTAGGACTAGCCCCCTACGAGCAGTACTTC.

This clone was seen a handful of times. CDR3 DNA sequence: TGTGCCAGCAGTTTATATGGCAGGTACAATGAGCAGTTCTTC. This codes for CASSLYGRYNEQFF. This chain links TRBV27 with TRBJ2-1, with D unclear. Trimming removed 1 base from V and 4 bases from J, with 8 bases in between. The CDR3 length is 14 residues. Germline loops: CDR1 MNHEY, CDR2 SMNVEV (reference sequence).

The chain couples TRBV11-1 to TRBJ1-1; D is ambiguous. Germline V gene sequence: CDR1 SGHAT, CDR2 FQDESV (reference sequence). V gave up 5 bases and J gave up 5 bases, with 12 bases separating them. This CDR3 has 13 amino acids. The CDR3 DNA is TGTGCCAGCAGCCCACTAATTAGAACTGAAGCTTTCTTT. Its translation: CASSPLIRTEAFF.

This CDR3 is CASSLDQGLYEQYF. The DNA of the CDR3 is TGTGCCAGCAGCTTGGATCAGGGCCTTTACGAGCAGTACTTC. The V and J genes are TRBV5-6 and TRBJ2-7; perhaps TRBD1 as D (5 bases). The CDR3 consists of 14 residues. Trimming took off 0 bases at V and 4 bases at J, with 11 bases between the two ends. The germline gives CDR1 SGHDT, CDR2 YYEEEE. Looking up the rest from reference TRBV5-6 and TRBJ2-7 gives the full variable domain: DAGVTQSPTHLIKTRGQQVTLRCSPKSGHDTVSWYQQALGQGPQFIFQYYEEEERQRGNFPDRFSGHQFPNYSSELNVNALLLGDSALYLCASSLDQGLYEQYFGPGTRLTVT.

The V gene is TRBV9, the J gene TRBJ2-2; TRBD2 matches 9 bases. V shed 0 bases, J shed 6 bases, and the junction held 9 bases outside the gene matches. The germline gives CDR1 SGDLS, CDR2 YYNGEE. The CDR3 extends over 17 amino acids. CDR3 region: CASSVVIAGGPAGELFF. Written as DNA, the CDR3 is TGTGCCAGCAGCGTAGTAATTGCGGGAGGGCCCGCCGGGGAGCTGTTTTTT.

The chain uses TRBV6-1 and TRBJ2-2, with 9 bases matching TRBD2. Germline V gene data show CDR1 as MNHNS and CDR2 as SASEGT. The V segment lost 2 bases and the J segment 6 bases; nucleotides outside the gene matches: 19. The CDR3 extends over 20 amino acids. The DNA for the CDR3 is TGTGCCAGCAGTGAAAAAGAGGTGGCGGGAGGGCCTTTGGTGGCCGGGGAGCTGTTTTTT. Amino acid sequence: CASSEKEVAGGPLVAGELFF.

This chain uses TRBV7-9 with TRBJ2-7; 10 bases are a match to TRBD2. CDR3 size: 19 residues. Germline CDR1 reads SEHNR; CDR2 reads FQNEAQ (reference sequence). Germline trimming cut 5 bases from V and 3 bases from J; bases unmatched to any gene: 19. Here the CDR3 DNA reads TGTGCCAGCAGCCCCCGCGTTAGGCTAGCGGGGGCTCCTTTCTACGAGCAGTACTTC. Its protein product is CASSPRVRLAGAPFYEQYF.

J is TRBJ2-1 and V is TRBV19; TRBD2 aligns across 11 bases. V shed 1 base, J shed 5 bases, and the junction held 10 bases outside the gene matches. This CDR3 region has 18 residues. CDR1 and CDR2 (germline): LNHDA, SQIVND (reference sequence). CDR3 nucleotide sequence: TGTGCCAGTAGTATAGCCAAACTAGCGGGAGATGTGAACAATGAGCAGTTCTTC. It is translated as CASSIAKLAGDVNNEQFF.

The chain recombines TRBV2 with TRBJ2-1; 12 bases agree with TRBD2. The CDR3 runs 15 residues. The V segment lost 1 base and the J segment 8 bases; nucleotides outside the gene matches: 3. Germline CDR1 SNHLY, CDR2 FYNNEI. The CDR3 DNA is TGTGCCAGCAGTGAAGGGACTAGCGGGATCTATGAGCAGTTCTTC. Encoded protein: CASSEGTSGIYEQFF.

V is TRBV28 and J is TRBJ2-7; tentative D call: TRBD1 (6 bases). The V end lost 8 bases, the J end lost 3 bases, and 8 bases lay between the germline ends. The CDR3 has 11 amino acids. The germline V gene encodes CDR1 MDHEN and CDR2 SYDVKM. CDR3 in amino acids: CASGQSYEQYF. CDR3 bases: TGTGCCAGCGGACAGAGCTACGAGCAGTACTTC. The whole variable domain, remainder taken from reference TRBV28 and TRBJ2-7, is DVKVTQSSRYLVKRTGEKVFLECVQDMDHENMFWYRQDPGLGLRLIYFSYDVKMKEKGDIPEGYSVSREKKERFSLILESASTNQTSMYLCASGQSYEQYFGPGTRLTVT.